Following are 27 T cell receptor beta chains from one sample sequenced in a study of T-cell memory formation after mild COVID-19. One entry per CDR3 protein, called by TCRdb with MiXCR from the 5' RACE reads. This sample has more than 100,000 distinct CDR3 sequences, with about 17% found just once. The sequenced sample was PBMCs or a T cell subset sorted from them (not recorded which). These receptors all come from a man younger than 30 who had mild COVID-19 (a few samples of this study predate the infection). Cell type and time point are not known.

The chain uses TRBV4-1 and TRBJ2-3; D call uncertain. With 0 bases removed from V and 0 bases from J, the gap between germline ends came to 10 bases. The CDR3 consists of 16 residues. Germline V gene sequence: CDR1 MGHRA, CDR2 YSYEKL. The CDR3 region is CASSQETTPSTDTQYF. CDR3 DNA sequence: TGCGCCAGCAGCCAAGAGACGACTCCTAGCACAGATACGCAGTATTTT.

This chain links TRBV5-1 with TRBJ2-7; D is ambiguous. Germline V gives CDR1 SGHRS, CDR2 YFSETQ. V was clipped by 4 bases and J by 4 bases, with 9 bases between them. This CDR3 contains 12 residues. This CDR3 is CASSGSLYEQYF. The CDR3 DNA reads TGCGCCAGCAGCGGCAGCCTGTACGAGCAGTACTTC.

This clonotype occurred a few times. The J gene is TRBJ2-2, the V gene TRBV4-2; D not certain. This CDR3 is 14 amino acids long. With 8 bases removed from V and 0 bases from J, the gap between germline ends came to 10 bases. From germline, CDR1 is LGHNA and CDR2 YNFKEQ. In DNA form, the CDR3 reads TGTGCCAGCGGGCGATCAGCGAACACCGGGGAGCTGTTTTTT. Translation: CASGRSANTGELFF.

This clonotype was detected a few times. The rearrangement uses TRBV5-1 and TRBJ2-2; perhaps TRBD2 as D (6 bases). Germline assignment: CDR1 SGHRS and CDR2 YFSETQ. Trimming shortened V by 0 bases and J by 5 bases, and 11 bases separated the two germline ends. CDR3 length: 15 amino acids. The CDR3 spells CASSLASAGTGELFF. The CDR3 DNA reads TGCGCCAGCAGCTTGGCTAGCGCCGGAACCGGGGAGCTGTTTTTT.

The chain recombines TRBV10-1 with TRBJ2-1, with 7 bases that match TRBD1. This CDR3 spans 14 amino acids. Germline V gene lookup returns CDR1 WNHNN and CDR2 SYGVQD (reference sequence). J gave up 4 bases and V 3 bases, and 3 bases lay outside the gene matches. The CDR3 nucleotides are TGCGCCAGCAGTGATGGGACAGTATACAATGAGCAGTTCTTC. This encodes CASSDGTVYNEQFF.

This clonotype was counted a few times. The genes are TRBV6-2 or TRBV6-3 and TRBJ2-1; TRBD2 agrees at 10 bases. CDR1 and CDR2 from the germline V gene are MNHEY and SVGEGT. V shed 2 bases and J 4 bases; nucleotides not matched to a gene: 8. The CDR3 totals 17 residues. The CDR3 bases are TGTGCCAGCAGTTACCCCCTAGCGGGGGATGATTACAATGAGCAGTTCTTC. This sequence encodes CASSYPLAGDDYNEQFF.

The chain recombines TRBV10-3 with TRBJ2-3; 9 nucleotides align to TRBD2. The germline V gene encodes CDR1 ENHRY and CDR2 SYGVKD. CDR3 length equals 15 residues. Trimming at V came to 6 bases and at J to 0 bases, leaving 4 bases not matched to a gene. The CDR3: CAISQLAGSTDTQYF. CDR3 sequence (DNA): TGTGCCATCAGCCAACTAGCGGGCAGCACAGATACGCAGTATTTT.

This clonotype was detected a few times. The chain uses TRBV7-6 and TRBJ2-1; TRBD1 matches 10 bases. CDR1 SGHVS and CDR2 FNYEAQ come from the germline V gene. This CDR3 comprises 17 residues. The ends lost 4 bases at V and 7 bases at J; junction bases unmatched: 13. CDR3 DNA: TGTGCCAGCAGCTCGCCCCGGGGACAGGGGCTGAGGAATGAGCAGTTCTTC. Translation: CASSSPRGQGLRNEQFF.

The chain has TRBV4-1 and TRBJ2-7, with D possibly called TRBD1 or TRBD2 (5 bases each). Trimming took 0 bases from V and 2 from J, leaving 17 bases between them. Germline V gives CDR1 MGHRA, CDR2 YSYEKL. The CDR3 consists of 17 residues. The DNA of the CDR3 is TGCGCCAGCAGCCAAGACGCCGGGGCCGGTCCCGCCTACGAGCAGTACTTC. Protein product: CASSQDAGAGPAYEQYF.

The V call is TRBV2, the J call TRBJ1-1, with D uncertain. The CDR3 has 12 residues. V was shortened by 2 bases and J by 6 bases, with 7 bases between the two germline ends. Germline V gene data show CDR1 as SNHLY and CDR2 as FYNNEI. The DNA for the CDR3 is TGTGCCAGCAGTGAATACTGGGCTGAAGCTTTCTTT. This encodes CASSEYWAEAFF.

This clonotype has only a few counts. The CDR3 DNA reads as TGTGCCAGCAGTTACTCCGGGGCCAATGGCTACACCTTC. Encoded protein: CASSYSGANGYTF. This rearrangement joins TRBV6-2 or TRBV6-3 to TRBJ1-2, with D possibly TRBD1 on 5 matching bases. This CDR3 contains 13 residues. Germline V CDR1 and CDR2: MNHEY, SVGEGT. V dropped 0 bases and J dropped 6 bases, with 8 bases sitting between them.

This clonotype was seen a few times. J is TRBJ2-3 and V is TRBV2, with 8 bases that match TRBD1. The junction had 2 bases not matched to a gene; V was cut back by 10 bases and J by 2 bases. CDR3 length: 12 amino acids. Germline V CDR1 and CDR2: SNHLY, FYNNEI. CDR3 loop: CATDRDTDTQYF. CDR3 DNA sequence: TGTGCCACGGACAGGGACACAGATACGCAGTATTTT.

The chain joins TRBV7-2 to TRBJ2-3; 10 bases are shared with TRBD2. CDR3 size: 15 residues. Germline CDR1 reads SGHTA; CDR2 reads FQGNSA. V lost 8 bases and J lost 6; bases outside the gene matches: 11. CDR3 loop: CASSEAGGRSDTQYF. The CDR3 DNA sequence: TGTGCCAGCTCGGAAGCGGGGGGGCGTAGTGATACGCAGTATTTT.

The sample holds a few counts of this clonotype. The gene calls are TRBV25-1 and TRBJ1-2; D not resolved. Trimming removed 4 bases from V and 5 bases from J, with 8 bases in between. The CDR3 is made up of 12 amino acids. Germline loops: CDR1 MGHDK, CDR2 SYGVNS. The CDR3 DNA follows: TGTGCCAGCAGTGTGTGGCCATATGGCTACACCTTC. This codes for CASSVWPYGYTF.

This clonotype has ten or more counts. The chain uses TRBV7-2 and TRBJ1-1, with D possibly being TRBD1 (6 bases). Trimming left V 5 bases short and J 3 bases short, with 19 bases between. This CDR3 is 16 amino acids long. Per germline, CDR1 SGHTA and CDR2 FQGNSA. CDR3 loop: CASSRERAGADTEAFF. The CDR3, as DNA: TGTGCCAGCAGCCGCGAGAGGGCAGGGGCGGACACTGAAGCTTTCTTT.

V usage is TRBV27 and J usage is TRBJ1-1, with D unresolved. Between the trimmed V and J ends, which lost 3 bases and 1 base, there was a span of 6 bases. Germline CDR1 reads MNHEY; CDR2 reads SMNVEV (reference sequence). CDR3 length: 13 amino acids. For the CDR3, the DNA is TGTGCCAGCAGTTTTGAGCGGAACACTGAAGCTTTCTTT. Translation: CASSFERNTEAFF.

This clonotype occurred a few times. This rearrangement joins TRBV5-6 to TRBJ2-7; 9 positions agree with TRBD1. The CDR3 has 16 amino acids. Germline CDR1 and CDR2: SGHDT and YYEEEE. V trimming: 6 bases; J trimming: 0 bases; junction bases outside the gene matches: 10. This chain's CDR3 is CASTRRTGVGSYEQYF. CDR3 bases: TGTGCCAGCACTCGGAGGACAGGGGTAGGCTCCTACGAGCAGTACTTC.

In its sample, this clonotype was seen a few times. The CDR3 here is CASSLTGKDEKLFF. CDR3 coding DNA: TGTGCCAGCAGCCTGACAGGGAAGGATGAAAAACTGTTTTTT. The chain employs TRBV7-2 and TRBJ1-4; 7 nucleotides agree with TRBD1. The CDR3 has 14 amino acids. Germline CDR1 reads SGHTA; CDR2 reads FQGNSA. V lost 5 bases to trimming and J lost 6 bases; unmatched junction nucleotides: 6.

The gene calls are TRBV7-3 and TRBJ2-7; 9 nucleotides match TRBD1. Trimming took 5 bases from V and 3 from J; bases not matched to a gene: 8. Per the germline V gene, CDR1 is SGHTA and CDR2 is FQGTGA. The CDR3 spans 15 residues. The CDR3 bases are TGTGCCAGCAGCCCAGAGGGGACAGGGTACTACGAGCAGTACTTC. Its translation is CASSPEGTGYYEQYF. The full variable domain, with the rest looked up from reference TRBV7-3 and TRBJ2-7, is GAGVSQTPSNKVTEKGKYVELRCDPISGHTALYWYRQSLGQGPEFLIYFQGTGAADDSGLPNDRFFAVRPEGSVSTLKIQRTERGDSAVYLCASSPEGTGYYEQYFGPGTRLTVT.

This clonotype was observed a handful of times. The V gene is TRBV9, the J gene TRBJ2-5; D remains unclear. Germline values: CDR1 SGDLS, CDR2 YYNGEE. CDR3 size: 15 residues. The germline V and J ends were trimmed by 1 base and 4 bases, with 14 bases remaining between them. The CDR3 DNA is TGTGCCAGCAGCGTAAGGTCCTTCTCCGGAGAGACCCAGTACTTC. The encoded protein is CASSVRSFSGETQYF.

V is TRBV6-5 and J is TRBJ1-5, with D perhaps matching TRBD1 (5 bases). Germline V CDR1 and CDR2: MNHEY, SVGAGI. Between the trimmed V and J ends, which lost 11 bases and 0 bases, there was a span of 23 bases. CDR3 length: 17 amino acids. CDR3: CALPPPGTEHSNQPQHF. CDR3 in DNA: TGTGCCCTCCCTCCCCCCGGGACGGAACATAGCAATCAGCCCCAGCATTTT.

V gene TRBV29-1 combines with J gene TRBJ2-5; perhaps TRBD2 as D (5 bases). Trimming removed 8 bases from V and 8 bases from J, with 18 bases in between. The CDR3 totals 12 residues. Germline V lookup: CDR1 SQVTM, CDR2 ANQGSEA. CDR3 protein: CSHRSAPFTQYF. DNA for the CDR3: TGCAGCCACCGTAGCGCTCCCTTCACCCAGTACTTC.

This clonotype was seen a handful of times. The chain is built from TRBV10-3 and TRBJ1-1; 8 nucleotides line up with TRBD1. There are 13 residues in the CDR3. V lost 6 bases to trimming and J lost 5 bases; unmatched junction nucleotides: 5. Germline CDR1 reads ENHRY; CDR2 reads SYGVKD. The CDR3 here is CAIRETGETEAFF. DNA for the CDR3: TGTGCCATCAGAGAGACAGGGGAGACTGAAGCTTTCTTT.

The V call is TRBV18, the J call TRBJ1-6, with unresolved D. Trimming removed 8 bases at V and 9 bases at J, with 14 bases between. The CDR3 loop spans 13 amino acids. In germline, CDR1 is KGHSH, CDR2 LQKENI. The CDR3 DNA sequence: TGTGCCAGCCAGCAAGGTGAGGGTTCACCCCTCCACTTT. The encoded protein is CASQQGEGSPLHF.

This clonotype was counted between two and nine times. The CDR3 here is CASSMGLAGVGETQYF. The DNA of the CDR3 is TGTGCCAGCAGCATGGGACTAGCGGGGGTGGGAGAGACCCAGTACTTC. The V gene is TRBV7-2, the J gene TRBJ2-5; 14 bases fit TRBD2. Germline V gene lookup returns CDR1 SGHTA and CDR2 FQGNSA. The CDR3 has 16 amino acids. The V segment lost 5 bases and the J segment 4 bases; nucleotides outside the gene matches: 6.

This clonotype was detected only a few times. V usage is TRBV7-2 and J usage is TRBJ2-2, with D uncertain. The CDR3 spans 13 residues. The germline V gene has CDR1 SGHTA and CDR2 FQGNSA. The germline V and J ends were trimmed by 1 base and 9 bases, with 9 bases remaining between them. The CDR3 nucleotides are TGTGCCAGCAGCTTAGGGCCCCAGCGGGAGCTGTTTTTT. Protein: CASSLGPQRELFF.

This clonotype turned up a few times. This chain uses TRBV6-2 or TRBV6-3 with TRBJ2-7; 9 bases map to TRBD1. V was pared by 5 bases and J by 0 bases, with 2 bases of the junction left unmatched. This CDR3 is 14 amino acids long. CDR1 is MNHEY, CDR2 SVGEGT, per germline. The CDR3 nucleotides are TGTGCCAGCAGTAGACAGGGGGGCTCCTACGAGCAGTACGTC. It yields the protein CASSRQGGSYEQYV.